This is a list of T cell receptor beta chains from one sample in a study of read filtering for tumor transcriptome and immune sequencing. MiXCR, applied by TCRdb to the reads, yields one record per CDR3 protein. Here the sample spans about 86,000 distinct CDR3 sequences, roughly 12% being singletons. Material for sequencing was a population of CD138-negative cells sorted from bone marrow. The receptors stem from a donor at least 40 years old with multiple myeloma. Each CDR3 is given with its conserved first and last residue. Each record gives: J gene, clone size, V gene, D gene, CDR3 DNA, CDR3 protein. A D gene is named only where the DNA matches it firmly. Not all rows give a size; the values are once, few, many and, for expanded clones, a class.

TRBJ2-5 | many | TRBV20-1 | - | TGCAGTGCTAGGTTCCAAGAGACCCAGTACTTC | CSARFQETQYF
TRBJ1-1 | many | TRBV7-9 | - | TGTGCCAGCAGCTTAATGGGGGGGTCGGACACTGAAGCTTTCTTT | CASSLMGGSDTEAFF
TRBJ2-2 | many | TRBV12-3/TRBV12-4 | TRBD2 | TGTGCCAGCAGTTTGGGACTAGCCGTCGGGGAGCTGTTTTTT | CASSLGLAVGELFF
TRBJ2-1 | many | TRBV7-2 | TRBD2 | TGTGCCAGCAGCTCGGGGACTAGCAGGAATGAGCAGTTCTTC | CASSSGTSRNEQFF
TRBJ2-2 | many | TRBV20-1 | - | TGCAGTGCTAGAGATAGGCGTCTTGCGATATACACCGGGGAGCTGTTTTTT | CSARDRRLAIYTGELFF
TRBJ1-1 | - | TRBV28 | - | TGTGCCACCCGGCTAGGTCTCGAAGGATCTGAAGCTTTCTTT | CATRLGLEGSEAFF
TRBJ2-1 | many | TRBV2 | TRBD2 | TGTGCCAGCCCGGGGACTAGTGGGAATGAGCAGTTCTTC | CASPGTSGNEQFF
TRBJ1-2 | many | TRBV12-2 | - | TGTGCAAGTCGCTTAGGCAACAGGATCCCGAATGGCTACACCTTC | CASRLGNRIPNGYTF
TRBJ2-3 | many | TRBV20-1 | - | TGCAGTGCTAGAGAGATAAACGCAGATACGCAGTATTTT | CSAREINADTQYF
TRBJ2-3 | - | TRBV20-1 | TRBD1 | TGCAGTGCATACCCGAGGACAGGGCGTAGAGATACGCAGTATTTT | CSAYPRTGRRDTQYF
TRBJ2-2 | many | TRBV29-1 | - | TGCAGCGTTGAGCGGGGCGCGGGCGGGGAGCTGTTTTTT | CSVERGAGGELFF
TRBJ2-7 | many | TRBV19 | TRBD1 | TGTGCCAGTAGTACCGGGACAGGGCTTTTTTACGAGCAGTACTTC | CASSTGTGLFYEQYF
TRBJ2-4 | many | TRBV5-1 | TRBD2 | TGCGCCAGCAGTTTTACCGGGACTAGCGGGAGTTATCGGTACTTC | CASSFTGTSGSYRYF
TRBJ2-5 | many | TRBV25-1 | TRBD1 | TGTGCCAGCAGACGGGACAGCTCCCAAGAGACCCAGTACTTC | CASRRDSSQETQYF
TRBJ2-6 | many | TRBV27 | TRBD1 | TGTGCCAGCAGTTTAATGGGACAGTTTTTCACGTCTGGGGCCAACGTCCTGACTTTC | CASSLMGQFFTSGANVLTF
TRBJ2-2 | many | TRBV20-1 | - | TGCAGTGCTAGAGGGGGCTCTAGCATCGGGGAGCTGTTTTTT | CSARGGSSIGELFF
TRBJ2-3 | many | TRBV18 | - | TGTGCCAGCTCACCCTCCCTAATGAGTAGGCGAAGCACAGATACGCAGTATTTT | CASSPSLMSRRSTDTQYF
TRBJ2-5 | many | TRBV18 | - | TGTGCCAGCTCACCATCTGGCTTAGAGACCCAGTACTTC | CASSPSGLETQYF
TRBJ2-5 | many | TRBV24-1 | - | TGTGCCACCAGTGATGTCGGGCGTCAGGAGACCCAGTACTTC | CATSDVGRQETQYF
TRBJ2-7 | many | TRBV7-9 | TRBD1 | TGTGCCAGCAGCTCGGACAGGGGAAGGTCCTACGAGCAGTACTTC | CASSSDRGRSYEQYF
TRBJ2-7 | - | TRBV5-8 | - | TGTGCCAGCAGCTCTAGCCTTTACGAGCAGTACTTC | CASSSSLYEQYF
TRBJ1-1 | few | TRBV5-1 | - | TGCGCCAGCAGCCTCTATCGTATGAACACTGAAGCTTTCTTT | CASSLYRMNTEAFF
TRBJ2-2 | - | TRBV20-1 | - | TGCAGTGCTAGAGGTCTGCGCAGTACGACGAACACCGGGGAGCTGTTTTTT | CSARGLRSTTNTGELFF
TRBJ2-5 | many | TRBV2 | TRBD2 | TGTGCCACCGAAACACCGGGACTAGCGGCCCCAGGAGAGACCCAGTACTTC | CATETPGLAAPGETQYF
TRBJ2-1 | once | TRBV5-1 | - | TGCGCCAGCAGCTTGGAGAACCCGGCCGTCAATGAGCAGTTCTTC | CASSLENPAVNEQFF
TRBJ2-1 | many | TRBV29-1 | TRBD2 | TGCAGCGTTGAAGGGGTAGCGGGAGTGAATGAGCAGTTCTTC | CSVEGVAGVNEQFF
TRBJ1-5 | few | TRBV20-1 | - | TGCAGTGCTAGAGATCGGGTAGGTCAGCCCCAGCATTTT | CSARDRVGQPQHF
TRBJ1-3 | many | TRBV29-1 | - | TGCAGCGTTGAGGGCCGCTCCTCTGGAAACACCATATATTTT | CSVEGRSSGNTIYF
TRBJ2-1 | many | TRBV29-1 | TRBD2 | TGCAGCGTTGAAGGTAGTAGCGGGCCTTACAATGAGCAGTTCTTC | CSVEGSSGPYNEQFF
TRBJ2-5 | many | TRBV5-1 | TRBD1 | TGCGCCAGCAGCTATCAGGGGGCAGCCCAAGAGACCCAGTACTTC | CASSYQGAAQETQYF
TRBJ1-2 | - | TRBV13 | - | TGCGCCAGCAGCTTAGGTGGACAGAACTATGGCTACACCTTC | CASSLGGQNYGYTF
TRBJ2-5 | many | TRBV2 | - | TGTGCCAGCAGTGAAGCGTTCTGGGGGGCAGAAGAGACCCAGTACTTC | CASSEAFWGAEETQYF
TRBJ1-1 | many | TRBV5-1 | TRBD1 | TGCGCCAGCAGCTGGGACAGGGGTAACACTGAAGCTTTCTTT | CASSWDRGNTEAFF
TRBJ2-5 | many | TRBV29-1 | TRBD2 | TGCAGCGTTGAGGGAGGGATGGGTTCGGCGGGAGGATCCCAAGAGACCCAGTACTTC | CSVEGGMGSAGGSQETQYF
TRBJ2-3 | many | TRBV20-1 | - | TGCAGTGCGAAGGGTTTCCCAGATACGCAGTATTTT | CSAKGFPDTQYF
TRBJ2-2 | few | TRBV7-3 | TRBD2 | TGTGCCAGCAGCCCCTCGGGACTAGCGGGATACACCGGGGAGCTGTTTTTT | CASSPSGLAGYTGELFF
TRBJ2-5 | - | TRBV29-1 | - | TGCAGCGTTGAGCCCACACGCGAGACCCAGTACTTC | CSVEPTRETQYF
TRBJ2-1 | many | TRBV19 | TRBD2 | TGTGCCGCGGGGGGCGGGAGGTCGTTGAGCTCCTACAATGAGCAGTTCTTC | CAAGGGRSLSSYNEQFF
TRBJ2-4 | many | TRBV5-1 | - | TGCGCCAGCACCTCTGGAGGCGGAGGGGCCAAAAACATTCAGTACTTC | CASTSGGGGAKNIQYF
TRBJ1-1 | many | TRBV6-1 | - | TGTGCCAGCAGCCCCGGGACACCAAACACTGAAGCTTTCTTT | CASSPGTPNTEAFF
TRBJ2-7 | many | TRBV5-4 | - | TGTGCCAGCAGCTCGGACAGATCCGGTTGGGGCTCCTACGATCAGTACTTC | CASSSDRSGWGSYDQYF
TRBJ2-1 | - | TRBV10-3 | TRBD1 | TGTGCCATCAGTAAGTCGACAGGGGATAGGGAGCAGTTCTTC | CAISKSTGDREQFF
TRBJ1-2 | many | TRBV19 | - | TGTGCCAGTAGTACCCGACGGAACTATGGCTACACCTTC | CASSTRRNYGYTF
TRBJ2-3 | many | TRBV20-1 | TRBD2 | TGCAGTCAGATAGCGGGAGGGCCCTCAGATACGCAGTATTTT | CSQIAGGPSDTQYF
TRBJ1-2 | many | TRBV3-1 | - | TGTGCCAGCAGCCTGAGACAGAGCTATGGCTACACCTTC | CASSLRQSYGYTF
TRBJ2-5 | many | TRBV28 | - | TGTGCCAGCACGTTTATGGGGGCCCCCCAAGAGACCCAGTACTTC | CASTFMGAPQETQYF
TRBJ2-7 | many | TRBV28 | - | TGTGCCAGCAGTTTATTCTACGAGCAGTACTTC | CASSLFYEQYF
TRBJ2-3 | few | TRBV29-1 | - | TGCAGCGTTGAAGATCTGGCAGATACGCAGTATTTT | CSVEDLADTQYF
TRBJ2-1 | many | TRBV20-1 | TRBD2 | TGCAGTGCTCCGACTAGCGGGAAATCCAATGAGCAGTTCTTC | CSAPTSGKSNEQFF
TRBJ2-7 | many | TRBV6-1 | TRBD1 | TGTGCCAGCAGTGAAGCACGACAGGGGTTATACGAGCAGTACTTC | CASSEARQGLYEQYF
TRBJ2-3 | - | TRBV7-3 | - | TGTGCCAGCAGCTTAACCGGATCTGCGCAGTATTTT | CASSLTGSAQYF
TRBJ1-1 | many | TRBV2 | - | TGTGCCAGCAGGCCGGGGGGCACTGAAGCTTTCTTT | CASRPGGTEAFF
TRBJ2-2 | many | TRBV29-1 | - | TGCAGCGTGATGCCAGGGAGTAACACCGGGGAGCTGTTTTTT | CSVMPGSNTGELFF
TRBJ2-6 | many | TRBV20-1 | - | TGCAGTGCTTCGATCAACTCTGGGGCCAACGTCCTGACTTTC | CSASINSGANVLTF
TRBJ1-2 | many | TRBV7-9 | - | TGTGCCAGCAGCATTCTGAGCGGGGGCTATGGCTACACCTTC | CASSILSGGYGYTF